The T cell receptor (beta chain) described here comes from a study of blood T cells in healthy people across ages (dated by TCRdb to between 2015 and 2017). Describing the broader study: In model experiments, template switching captured about one uniquely barcoded TCR beta cDNA molecule for every two T cells. To track age-related changes in TCR beta repertoire diversity, the study relied on deep sequencing normalized with unique cDNA molecular identifiers. Four age groups were formed from the donors: young (average around 15 years), middle-aged (approximately 40), aged (under 70) and long-lived (around 82). To avoid experimental bias, donors of different ages were distributed randomly across sequencing lanes. Two additional independent replicas of 1 million unique cDNA reads from the same blood draw were analyzed for two donors (one aged 18 to 29 and one aged 80 or older).

As to this clonotype: The clone's antigen remains unknown. Nothing much larger sits one base from this clone, and base qualities are not available.

The CDR3 goes from the cysteine to the phenylalanine over 14 residues. Just the 42-base CDR3 DNA is kept, in frame starting at base 1. The germline V gene gives CDR1 as SGHTA and CDR2 as FQGNSA. V is pruned by 6 bases and J by 10 bases, leaving 10 bases of the junction without a gene match. Systemically healthy Caucasian individuals from Russia, some 40 in total and aged about 6 to 95 years, were included as donors. About 10 milliliters of peripheral blood were collected from each donor into EDTA-treated Vacutainer tubes. Ficoll-Paque density-gradient centrifugation was used to isolate PBMCs, with at least 6.5 million per sample. Total RNA was extracted from PBMCs with Trizol reagent, with at least 5 micrograms obtained per sample. Naive CD45RAhigh/CD27high T cell percentages were measured by flow cytometry on a PBMC aliquot from every donor. Beyond this particular receptor, the publication reports: The CMV infection status of donors was not known, potentially confounding age-related changes in expanded clonotypes. As age increased, observed TCR beta diversity per million T cells dropped in a roughly linear way, and a significant reduction was already evident by age 40. Because profiling used bulk unsorted PBMCs, naive and antigen-experienced compartments could not be compared conclusively. Estimates of total diversity from one million sequenced T cells were regarded as lower bounds and underestimates. There was a strong correlation between observed TCR beta diversity and the percentage of naive T cells measured by flow cytometry. The long-lived group showed more naive CD4+ T cells, fewer expanded clones and increased TCR diversity than the aged group, suggesting age selection.

Library creation used 5' RACE. Data came from an Illumina HiSeq 2500. A second PCR of roughly 7 to 12 cycles was run with a J-beta primer mix and a sample-barcoded 5' primer. Each TCR beta cDNA molecule received a unique molecular identifier from a template-switch 5' adaptor carrying 12 random nucleotides. Each sample yielded at least 2.5 million CDR3-containing paired-end reads. First-strand cDNA was synthesized from all RNA with the Mint cDNA synthesis kit, primed by a TRBC-specific oligonucleotide. All cDNA was treated with uracil-DNA glycosylase and then went through a first 18-cycle PCR with the universal primers M1SS and BC2_uni_R. The published analysis was carried out like this. For normalization, 1 million high-quality reads, each with a distinct molecular identifier, were randomly selected from each sample. Instead of being binned into consensus sequences, reads with shared molecular identifiers were discarded. MiTCR, set to a Q25 quality threshold and the strictest error-elimination algorithm, was used for CDR3 identification, clonotype clustering and error correction. Lower-bound total TCR beta diversity was estimated with a nonparametric unseen species model using Euler transformation. TCRdb itself trimmed the public reads at Q25 with fastp, ran MiXCR and retained productive beta chains. Rows with a matching CDR3 protein are joined into one entry that keeps the most common DNA and genes. The V and J calls and clone size are TCRdb's, not the authors'. Across this sample there are roughly 1,500,000 distinct CDR3 sequences, with about 32% seen only once. The top ten constitute about 11% of the sample.

Recombination connected TRBV7-2 to TRBJ1-4; 8 bases in the junction line up with TRBD1. The TCR was taken from a young woman in good health. Material for sequencing was blood. The CDR3 reads as follows: CASRETGDYGKLFF. Here is the DNA: TGTGCCAGCAGGGAGACAGGGGATTATGGAAAACTGTTTTTT.